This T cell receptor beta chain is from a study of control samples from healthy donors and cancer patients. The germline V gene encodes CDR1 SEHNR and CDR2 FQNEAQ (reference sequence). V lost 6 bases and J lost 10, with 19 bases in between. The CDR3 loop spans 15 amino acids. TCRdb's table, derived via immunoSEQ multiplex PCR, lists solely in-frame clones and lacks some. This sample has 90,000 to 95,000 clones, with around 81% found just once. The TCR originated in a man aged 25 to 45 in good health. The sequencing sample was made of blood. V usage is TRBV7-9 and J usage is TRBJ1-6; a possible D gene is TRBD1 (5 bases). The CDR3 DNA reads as TGTGCCAGCAGTCCAACCGGGACCGGAGTCTCACCCCTCCACTTT. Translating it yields CASSPTGTGVSPLHF.